Listed below are T cell receptor beta chains from one sample, sequenced in a study of blood T cell repertoires in COVID-19. Repertoires were generated with immunoSEQ multiplex PCR, while TCRdb's copy carries only in-frame clones and drops some. The table lists 100,000 to 150,000 clones, 86% of them singletons. The sample was peripheral blood. These receptor sequences come from a woman aged 70 to 79 with COVID-19, enrolled during active disease. Each CDR3 is given with its conserved first and last residue. Fields, in order: clone size, J gene, D gene, V gene, CDR3 DNA, CDR3 protein. A D gene is named only where the DNA matches it firmly. The listing skips clone size in some rows; elsewhere it reads once, few, many or a size class.

>-|TRBJ1-1|-|TRBV19
TGTGCCAGTAAGGGGCAAGGGGGCACTGAAGCTTTCTTT
CASKGQGGTEAFF
>-|TRBJ2-5|TRBD2|TRBV5-1
TGCGCCAGCAGCCATACTCCACCGGGACTAGCGGGGGGTAAAGACCAAGAGACCCAGTACTTC
CASSHTPPGLAGGKDQETQYF
>-|TRBJ1-5|-|TRBV6-5
TGTGCCAGCAGTAAGGACAGAATCAATCAGCCCCAGCATTTT
CASSKDRINQPQHF
>-|TRBJ1-1|-|TRBV19
TGTGCCAGTAGTGCTATAGGGGGTCGAGCTTTCTTT
CASSAIGGRAFF
>-|TRBJ2-7|-|TRBV28
TGTGCCACCCTATCACCGGGTCAAAAGGAGGGCTCCTACGAGCAGTACTTC
CATLSPGQKEGSYEQYF
>-|TRBJ2-3|-|TRBV14
TGTGCCAGCAGCCAAGAGCCGGGAGTAAGGCAGTATTTT
CASSQEPGVRQYF
>once|TRBJ2-2|-|TRBV7-9
TGTGCCAGCAGCCGATCGGCGGGCTTATTAGGGGAGCTGTTTTTT
CASSRSAGLLGELFF
>-|TRBJ2-2|TRBD2|TRBV6-5
TGTGCCAGCTGGCTAGCGGGGTCTACCGGGGAGCTGTTTTTT
CASWLAGSTGELFF
>-|TRBJ2-7|TRBD1|TRBV6-1
TGTGCCAGCAGCGAACTCTATTTAGGGGGCGCTTACGAGCAGTACTTC
CASSELYLGGAYEQYF
>-|TRBJ2-1|-|TRBV6-5
TGTGCCAGTCGAGTCCCAGGGGACAATGAGCAGTTCTTC
CASRVPGDNEQFF
>once|TRBJ1-6|TRBD1|TRBV6-6
TGTGCCAGCAGTCGGACAGGAAAATACTTCTCCTATAATTCACCCCTCCACTTT
CASSRTGKYFSYNSPLHF
>-|TRBJ2-7|TRBD1|TRBV2
TGTGCCAGCAGTGTTGACAGGGTTGACGAGCAGTACTTC
CASSVDRVDEQYF
>-|TRBJ1-4|TRBD1|TRBV5-5
TGTGCCAGCAGCCGGGACAGCTTTAATGAAAAACTGTTTTTT
CASSRDSFNEKLFF
>few|TRBJ1-5|-|TRBV5-5
TGTGCCAGCAGCTTCGTAGATAGCAATCAGCCCCAGCATTTT
CASSFVDSNQPQHF
>-|TRBJ1-1|TRBD1|TRBV30
TGTGCCTGGGACAGGGCTGAGAACACTGAAGCTTTCTTT
CAWDRAENTEAFF
>-|TRBJ1-1|-|TRBV3-1/TRBV3-2
TGTGCCAGCAGCCCGGGCGGGGGGTTTACTGAAGCTTTCTTT
CASSPGGGFTEAFF
>-|TRBJ1-4|-|TRBV28
TGTGCCAGCAGTTTAAACAGGGTTAATGAAAAACTGTTTTTT
CASSLNRVNEKLFF
>-|TRBJ1-3|-|TRBV2
TGTGCCAGCATCGGGGATCGTGTCGGCTCTGGAAACACCATATATTTT
CASIGDRVGSGNTIYF
>-|TRBJ1-3|-|TRBV3-1/TRBV3-2
TGTGCCAGCAGCCAAATGAGGAACTCTGGAAACACCATATATTTT
CASSQMRNSGNTIYF
>-|TRBJ1-2|TRBD1|TRBV6-5
TGTGCCAGCATTTCAAACCCGGACAGGGCCAGTGGCTACACCTTC
CASISNPDRASGYTF
>few|TRBJ2-5|-|TRBV11-3
TGTGCCAGCAGCTTAGAACTAGAGGGGACCCAGTACTTC
CASSLELEGTQYF
>once|TRBJ2-1|TRBD2|TRBV5-1
TGCGCCAGCCAACTAGCGGGAGGCTACAATGAGCAGTTCTTC
CASQLAGGYNEQFF
>-|TRBJ1-2|-|TRBV19
TGTGCCAGTAGTAATTATAACTATGGCTACACCTTC
CASSNYNYGYTF
>-|TRBJ1-2|-|TRBV6-5
TGTGCCAGCAGCTTATTGGACAGATATGGCTACACCTTC
CASSLLDRYGYTF
>-|TRBJ2-3|TRBD2|TRBV3-1/TRBV3-2
TGTGCCAGCAGCCTCCTGCGGGGGGTATATGATACGCAGTATTTT
CASSLLRGVYDTQYF
>few|TRBJ1-2|TRBD1|TRBV19
TGTGCCAGTAGACGGACAGGGGCTAACTATGGCTACACCTTC
CASRRTGANYGYTF
>-|TRBJ1-2|-|TRBV2
TGTGCCAGCAGTGATGGGCTCTATGGCTACACCTTC
CASSDGLYGYTF
>-|TRBJ2-1|-|TRBV5-8
TGTGCCAGCAGCCCCGGACAGTTTAGGGAGCAGTTCTTC
CASSPGQFREQFF
>-|TRBJ1-5|-|TRBV18
TGTGCCAGCTCCCCGACAGGACGCAATCAGCCCCAGCATTTT
CASSPTGRNQPQHF
>-|TRBJ1-3|-|TRBV28
TGTGCCAGCAGTTCCCCAGCGAGCTCTGGAAACACCATATATTTT
CASSSPASSGNTIYF
>many|TRBJ1-2|-|TRBV7-8
TGTGCCAGCAGCTTAGACGCAGGGGTGGGCTACACCTTC
CASSLDAGVGYTF
>-|TRBJ1-1|-|TRBV2
TGTGCCAGGTTTCCACCCGGTTGTACTGAAGCTTTCTTT
CARFPPGCTEAFF
>-|TRBJ2-7|-|TRBV4-1
TGCGCCAGCAGCCAAGCATACGGGACAAATCGGGTCGAGCAGTACTTC
CASSQAYGTNRVEQYF
>-|TRBJ1-2|-|TRBV6-1
TGTGCCAGCAGTGAAACTTGGGGGCGCATTAGCTATGGCTACACCTTC
CASSETWGRISYGYTF
>-|TRBJ2-7|-|TRBV7-9
TGTGCCAGCAGCCCGAGCGAAACCTACGAGCAGTACTTC
CASSPSETYEQYF
>-|TRBJ1-4|-|TRBV28
TGTGCCAGCATCCCGGGACATGTTGCAACTAATGAAAAACTGTTTTTT
CASIPGHVATNEKLFF
>-|TRBJ1-6|TRBD1|TRBV9
TGTGCCAGCAGCAGACTCGACAGGGCGTATAATTCACCCCTCCACTTT
CASSRLDRAYNSPLHF
>-|TRBJ2-5|TRBD1|TRBV7-2
TGTGCCAGCAGCATGACAGGGCAAGAGACCCAGTACTTC
CASSMTGQETQYF
>few|TRBJ1-4|-|TRBV18
TGTGCCAGCTCACCACAGGGGATGGGGGAAAAACTGTTTTTT
CASSPQGMGEKLFF
>-|TRBJ1-6|-|TRBV10-3
TGTGCCATCAGTGGCTGGGGCGCGTATAATTCACCCCTCCACTTT
CAISGWGAYNSPLHF
>once|TRBJ1-1|TRBD1|TRBV19
TGTGCCAGTAGTATAGAAAGGGGGACAGGGGACACTGAAGCTTTCTTT
CASSIERGTGDTEAFF
>-|TRBJ2-7|TRBD1|TRBV7-2
TGTGCCAGCAGCTCGCCCGGGACAGGGGAAGGCGAGCAGTACTTC
CASSSPGTGEGEQYF
>-|TRBJ2-2|-|TRBV1
TGCACCAGCAGCCCCCGGCCCAGAGACTATATCGGGGAGCTGTTTTTT
CTSSPRPRDYIGELFF
>-|TRBJ1-1|-|TRBV19
TGTGCCAGTAGTATCGGTTCTAGGGGTATGAACACTGAAGCTTTCTTT
CASSIGSRGMNTEAFF
>-|TRBJ1-1|TRBD1|TRBV30
TGTGCCTGGAAAGACAGGGGAGCGAACACTGAAGCTTTCTTT
CAWKDRGANTEAFF
>-|TRBJ1-3|-|TRBV28
TGTGCCAGCACCGCTCAGGGAAGGAAACCGACTGGAAACACCATATATTTT
CASTAQGRKPTGNTIYF
>-|TRBJ1-4|TRBD1|TRBV27
TGTGCCAGCAGTCCCGGCGACAGGGGGTATGAAAAACTGTTTTTT
CASSPGDRGYEKLFF
>-|TRBJ1-2|-|TRBV30
TGTGCCTGGAGCCACGGAGCGGGCTACACCTTC
CAWSHGAGYTF